This T cell receptor (beta chain) was identified in a study of shared clonotypes between healthy human individuals. Assay: immunoSEQ multiplex PCR; the TCRdb copy retains only in-frame clones and omits some. The table includes millions of clones, 95% detected once. Regarding the study as a whole: Sharing across four donors was seen in approximately 5.2% of naive CD4 clonotypes.

Looked up from germline, CDR1 is MDHEN and CDR2 is SYDVKM. The CDR3 contains 13 residues. Trimming cost V 7 bases and J 1 base, with 11 bases left between them. Note on this clone: Its target is not known.

The receptor was isolated from a man younger than 30 in good health. This chain joins TRBV28 and TRBJ2-7; D perhaps matches TRBD2 (5 bases). Sample: naive CD4+ T cells sorted from blood. Specified subset: CD45RA+ positively selected. The CDR3 bases are TGTGCCAGCATCGAGGGCAGATCCTACGAGCAGTACTTC. Its protein product is CASIEGRSYEQYF. The whole variable domain, filled in from reference TRBV28 and TRBJ2-7, reads DVKVTQSSRYLVKRTGEKVFLECVQDMDHENMFWYRQDPGLGLRLIYFSYDVKMKEKGDIPEGYSVSREKKERFSLILESASTNQTSMYLCASIEGRSYEQYFGPGTRLTVT.